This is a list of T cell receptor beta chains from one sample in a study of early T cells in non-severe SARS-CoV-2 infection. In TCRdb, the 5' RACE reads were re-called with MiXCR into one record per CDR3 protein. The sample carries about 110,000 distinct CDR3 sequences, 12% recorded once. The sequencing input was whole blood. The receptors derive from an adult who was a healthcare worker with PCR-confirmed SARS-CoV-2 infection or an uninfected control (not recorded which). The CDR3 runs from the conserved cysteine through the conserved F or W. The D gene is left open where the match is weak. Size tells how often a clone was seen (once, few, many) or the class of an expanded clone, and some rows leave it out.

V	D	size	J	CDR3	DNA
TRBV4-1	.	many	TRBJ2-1	CASSYTGEQFF	TGCGCCAGCAGTTATACAGGTGAGCAGTTCTTC
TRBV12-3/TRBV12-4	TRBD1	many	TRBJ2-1	CASSLGQPTYNEQFF	TGTGCCAGCAGCTTGGGACAGCCAACCTACAATGAGCAGTTCTTC
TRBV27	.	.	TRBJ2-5	CASSSPETPRETQYF	TGTGCCAGCAGTTCCCCCGAGACACCGCGGGAGACCCAGTACTTC
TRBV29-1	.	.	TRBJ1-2	CSVVGLNYGYTF	TGCAGCGTTGTAGGGTTAAACTATGGCTACACCTTC
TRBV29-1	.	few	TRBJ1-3	CSGILGNTIYF	TGCAGCGGGATTCTGGGAAACACCATATATTTT
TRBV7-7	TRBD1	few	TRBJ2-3	CASSLGPGTGFTDTQYF	TGTGCTAGCAGCTTAGGGCCAGGGACAGGGTTCACAGATACGCAGTATTTT
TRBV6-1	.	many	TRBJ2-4	CASSDVRGFDKNIQYF	TGTGCCAGCAGTGATGTCCGAGGGTTTGACAAAAACATTCAGTACTTC
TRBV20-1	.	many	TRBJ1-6	CSASAGDNSPLHF	TGCAGTGCTAGCGCGGGGGATAACTCACCCCTCCACTTT
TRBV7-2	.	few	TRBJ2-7	CVSSSSGTGLEQYF	TGTGTCAGCAGCTCCTCCGGGACTGGTCTCGAGCAGTACTTC
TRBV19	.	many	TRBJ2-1	CASSIDRLATSYNEQFF	TGTGCCAGTAGTATAGACCGGCTAGCGACCTCCTACAATGAGCAGTTCTTC
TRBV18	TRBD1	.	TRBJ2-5	CASSPLQGSQETQYF	TGTGCCAGCTCACCTCTACAGGGGTCTCAAGAGACCCAGTACTTC
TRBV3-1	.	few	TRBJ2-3	CASSQSGGPTDTQYF	TGTGCCAGCAGCCAATCAGGGGGGCCGACAGATACGCAGTATTTT